Following are 28 T cell receptor beta chains from one sample sequenced in a study of shared clonotypes between healthy human individuals. Measured with immunoSEQ multiplex PCR; TCRdb has only the in-frame clones, and not every one. The table records approximately 740,000 clones, around 93% of them present only once. In the naive CD8 group, cells lacked CD45RO and were positively selected for CCR7, so terminally differentiated effector memory CD45RA+ cells were left out. The material sequenced was naive CD8+ T cells sorted from blood. The receptors derive from a man between 25 and 39 years old in good health.

The chain carries TRBV2 and TRBJ2-3, with TRBD2 identical over 8 bases. Germline CDR1 SNHLY, CDR2 FYNNEI. The CDR3 is made up of 20 amino acids. V was clipped by 6 bases and J by 4 bases; unmatched bases: 24. The CDR3 nucleotides read TGTGCCAGCAGCGGGGGGCCCACTAGCGGAACCCACTGGGTCCCAGATACGCAGTATTTT. Protein product: CASSGGPTSGTHWVPDTQYF.

The chain couples TRBV27 to TRBJ2-7; 9 bases map to TRBD1. The CDR3 contains 13 residues. J gave up 6 bases and V 10 bases, and 10 bases lay outside the gene matches. CDR1 is MNHEY, CDR2 SMNVEV, per germline (reference sequence). In nucleotides, the CDR3 is TGTGCCACGCTCGGGACAGGGCATCTCGAGCAGTACTTC. Translated: CATLGTGHLEQYF.

V is TRBV11-2 and J is TRBJ2-1; D is uncertain. This CDR3 region has 13 residues. Trimming pared 5 bases from V and 7 bases from J, leaving 12 bases between. Germline CDR1 and CDR2: SGHAT and FQNNGV. The CDR3 bases are TGTGCCAGCAGCCGCCACTCCGGGAATGAGCAGTTCTTC. The encoded protein is CASSRHSGNEQFF.

The chain recombines TRBV11-1 with TRBJ1-1; D is uncertain. This CDR3 has 15 residues. V was shortened by 5 bases and J by 4 bases, with 17 bases between the two germline ends. The germline CDR1 and CDR2 sequences are SGHAT and FQDESV (reference sequence). The CDR3 here is CASSPAGWPTTEAFF. The CDR3 nucleotides read TGTGCCAGCAGCCCAGCGGGGTGGCCGACCACTGAAGCTTTCTTT.

The V and J genes are TRBV4-2 and TRBJ1-1, with D possibly matching TRBD1 (6 bases). V dropped 1 base and J dropped 6 bases, with 12 bases sitting between them. There are 14 residues in the CDR3. From germline, CDR1 is LGHNA and CDR2 YNFKEQ. The chain's CDR3 is CASSQAGVNPEAFF. For the CDR3, the DNA is TGTGCCAGCAGCCAAGCAGGGGTTAACCCTGAAGCTTTCTTT.

V and J are TRBV5-6 and TRBJ2-7, with 7 bases identical to TRBD2. Looked up from germline, CDR1 is SGHDT and CDR2 is YYEEEE. With V trimmed by 1 base and J by 2 bases, 6 bases remained unmatched. This CDR3 is built from 15 residues. The CDR3 DNA reads TGTGCCAGCAGCTTGTTGCGGGAGTCCGCCTACGAGCAGTACTTC. It translates to CASSLLRESAYEQYF.

The chain carries TRBV30 and TRBJ1-5, with TRBD1 matching over 10 bases. Looked up from germline, CDR1 is GTSNPN and CDR2 is SVGIG (reference sequence). V was pared by 5 bases and J by 6 bases, with 7 bases of the junction left unmatched. This CDR3 contains 14 residues. The DNA for the CDR3 is TGTGCCTGGGACAGGGGGCAGAGTAGTCAGCCCCAGCATTTT. Protein product: CAWDRGQSSQPQHF. Combining the CDR3 with reference TRBV30 and TRBJ1-5 gives the whole variable domain SQTIHQWPATLVQPVGSPLSLECTVEGTSNPNLYWYRQAAGRGLQLLFYSVGIGQISSEVPQNLSASRPQDRQFILSSKKLLLSDSGFYLCAWDRGQSSQPQHFGDGTRLSIL.

This chain links TRBV6-4 with TRBJ1-1; D not certain. This CDR3 spans 13 amino acids. The germline gives CDR1 MRHNA, CDR2 SNTAGT. V lost 3 bases to trimming and J lost 1 base, with 6 bases between them. CDR3 in amino acids: CASSERGNTEAFF. DNA for the CDR3: TGTGCCAGCAGTGAGCGCGGGAACACTGAAGCTTTCTTT.

The V call is TRBV7-3, the J call TRBJ2-1; perhaps TRBD2 as D (5 bases). The CDR3 covers 12 residues. Germline V gene lookup returns CDR1 SGHTA and CDR2 FQGTGA. The V end was cut by 2 bases, the J end by 15 bases, with 14 bases between. As DNA, the CDR3 is TGTGCCAGCAGCTTAGGAGGTAGAGTGCGGTTCTTC. It specifies CASSLGGRVRFF.

The V call is TRBV28, the J call TRBJ1-5; 8 bases match TRBD1. There are 17 residues in the CDR3. Germline values: CDR1 MDHEN, CDR2 SYDVKM. Trimming took 6 bases from V and 0 from J; bases not matched to a gene: 10. The CDR3 sequence is CASRFGTGRYSNQPQHF. The CDR3 coding sequence is TGTGCCAGCAGGTTCGGGACAGGCAGATATAGCAATCAGCCCCAGCATTTT.

This chain joins TRBV7-9 and TRBJ2-7; TRBD2 agrees at 9 bases. The germline gives CDR1 SEHNR, CDR2 FQNEAQ (reference sequence). The CDR3 is 14 amino acids. The J segment lost 3 bases and the V segment lost 5 bases, leaving 5 bases of the junction unmatched. CDR3 in amino acids: CASSATSGLYEQYF. The CDR3 coding sequence is TGTGCCAGCAGCGCGACTAGCGGCCTCTACGAGCAGTACTTC.

The CDR3 loop is CAWSPFGGGFSNQPQHF. In DNA, the CDR3 is TGTGCCTGGAGCCCCTTCGGGGGGGGGTTCAGCAATCAGCCCCAGCATTTT. The V gene is TRBV30, the J gene TRBJ1-5; a possible D gene is TRBD1 (5 bases). Germline CDR1 GTSNPN, CDR2 SVGIG (reference sequence). This CDR3 has 17 amino acids. V was clipped by 3 bases and J by 1 base, with 19 bases between them.

This clone was observed a single time. V usage is TRBV28 and J usage is TRBJ1-1, with a possible D match to TRBD1 (5 bases). CDR3 size: 13 residues. V gave up 5 bases and J gave up 7 bases, with 14 bases separating them. CDR1 MDHEN and CDR2 SYDVKM come from the germline V gene. In nucleotides, the CDR3 is TGTGCCAGCAGTATCCGACAGATACGTGAAGCTTTCTTT. This gives the protein CASSIRQIREAFF.

The chain recombines TRBV7-9 with TRBJ2-7; TRBD2 aligns across 10 bases. The junction had 8 bases not matched to a gene; V was cut back by 5 bases and J by 4 bases. The CDR3 runs 15 residues. The germline gives CDR1 SEHNR, CDR2 FQNEAQ (reference sequence). CDR3 in amino acids: CASSLGLAVNYEQYF. In nucleotides, the CDR3 is TGTGCCAGCAGCCTAGGACTAGCGGTGAATTACGAGCAGTACTTC.

The gene calls are TRBV7-2 and TRBJ2-1; weak D call: TRBD2 (6 bases). The germline V gene has CDR1 SGHTA and CDR2 FQGNSA. Trimming left V 5 bases short and J 8 bases short, with 13 bases between. This CDR3 is built from 13 residues. CDR3 in DNA: TGTGCCAGCAGCCCGGGACTGAGCCATGAGCAGTTCTTC. Translating gives CASSPGLSHEQFF. Supplemented by reference TRBV7-2 and TRBJ2-1, the full variable domain reads GAGVSQSPSNKVTEKGKDVELRCDPISGHTALYWYRQSLGQGLEFLIYFQGNSAPDKSGLPSDRFSAERTGGSVSTLTIQRTQQEDSAVYLCASSPGLSHEQFFGPGTRLTVL.

The chain links TRBV11-1 to TRBJ1-1; D call uncertain. Trimming stripped 8 bases from V and 0 bases from J, with 10 bases between. The CDR3 runs 13 residues. Germline lookup yields CDR1 SGHAT and CDR2 FQDESV (reference sequence). The CDR3 reads CASSVVMNTEAFF. The CDR3 DNA follows: TGTGCCAGCTCAGTCGTGATGAACACTGAAGCTTTCTTT. The full variable domain, its missing parts supplied by reference TRBV11-1 and TRBJ1-1, is EAEVAQSPRYKITEKSQAVAFWCDPISGHATLYWYRQILGQGPELLVQFQDESVVDDSQLPKDRFSAERLKGVDSTLKIQPAELGDSAMYLCASSVVMNTEAFFGQGTRLTVV.

The chain combines TRBV27 with TRBJ2-5; 8 bases agree with TRBD2. The CDR3 spans 15 residues. The germline CDR1 and CDR2 sequences are MNHEY and SMNVEV (reference sequence). V shed 5 bases and J 4 bases; nucleotides not matched to a gene: 9. The CDR3, as DNA: TGTGCCAGCAGTCCAGTCCGGACTAGCTCAGAGACCCAGTACTTC. Its translation: CASSPVRTSSETQYF.

CDR3 residues: CASSEGIMNTEAFF. The CDR3 region has the DNA TGTGCCAGCAGCGAGGGTATCATGAACACTGAAGCTTTCTTT. The V call is TRBV9, the J call TRBJ1-1; the D is unclear. Germline loops: CDR1 SGDLS, CDR2 YYNGEE. This CDR3 has 14 amino acids. V was clipped by 3 bases and J by 0 bases, with 9 bases between them.

The J gene is TRBJ2-1, the V gene TRBV11-2; D gene ambiguous. Germline V gene lookup returns CDR1 SGHAT and CDR2 FQNNGV. This CDR3 is built from 15 residues. V was clipped by 2 bases and J by 3 bases, with 11 bases between them. DNA for the CDR3: TGTGCCAGCAGCTTAAAACGAGGATTCTACAATGAGCAGTTCTTC. Translation: CASSLKRGFYNEQFF.

Comments on this clone: Within the sample, other DNA sequences also encode this same CDR3. The chain carries TRBV29-1 and TRBJ2-7; D gene ambiguous. This CDR3 spans 11 amino acids. Germline CDR1 is SQVTM and CDR2 is ANQGSEA. V lost 5 bases and J lost 0, with 5 bases in between. For the CDR3, the DNA is TGCAGCGTTTCCGACTCCTACGAGCAGTACTTC. Translated, it gives CSVSDSYEQYF.

This sequence joins TRBV15 and TRBJ2-1; D might be TRBD1 or TRBD2, each matching 5 bases. There are 13 residues in the CDR3. Looked up from germline, CDR1 is LNHNV and CDR2 is YYDKDF (reference sequence). V lost 10 bases and J 3 bases, leaving 13 bases between the germline ends. The CDR3, as DNA: TGTGCCAGTCAACGGGACGGCTACAATGAGCAGTTCTTC. It is translated as CASQRDGYNEQFF.

The chain carries TRBV2 and TRBJ2-7, with TRBD2 matching over 10 bases. Germline V gene sequence: CDR1 SNHLY, CDR2 FYNNEI. The CDR3 consists of 17 residues. V shed 6 bases and J 0 bases; nucleotides not matched to a gene: 11. In DNA form, the CDR3 reads TGTGCCAGCAGGGGGCCAGGACTAGCGGTAAACTCCTACGAGCAGTACTTC. It yields the protein CASRGPGLAVNSYEQYF.

The rearrangement links TRBV29-1 to TRBJ2-1; tentative D call: TRBD2 (6 bases). The CDR3 contains 13 residues. V was pared by 4 bases and J by 5 bases, with 12 bases between. Germline CDR1 is SQVTM and CDR2 is ANQGSEA. The CDR3 here is CSVVKGLDNEQFF. The CDR3 bases are TGCAGCGTTGTAAAGGGACTCGACAATGAGCAGTTCTTC.

The chain links TRBV10-3 to TRBJ2-7; unclear D gene. The CDR3 totals 12 residues. CDR1 and CDR2 (germline): ENHRY, SYGVKD. The ends were cut back, 2 bases at V and 2 bases at J, with 4 bases in the middle. The CDR3 coding sequence is TGTGCCATCAGTGAGGACACCTACGAGCAGTACTTC. This translates into CAISEDTYEQYF.

V and J are TRBV27 and TRBJ1-1, with 7 bases fitting TRBD1. The V gene end was trimmed by 4 bases and the J gene end by 7 bases; junction bases not matched to a gene: 9. This CDR3 comprises 14 residues. The germline CDR1 and CDR2 sequences are MNHEY and SMNVEV (reference sequence). CDR3 residues: CASSWGRGLGEAFF. CDR3 coding DNA: TGTGCCAGCAGTTGGGGTAGGGGGCTTGGTGAAGCTTTCTTT.

This clone was seen only once. The V call is TRBV7-9, the J call TRBJ2-7; D gene ambiguous. From germline, CDR1 is SEHNR and CDR2 FQNEAQ (reference sequence). The CDR3 length is 13 residues. V was clipped by 5 bases and J by 5 bases, with 13 bases between them. For the CDR3, the DNA is TGTGCCAGCAGCCCAAGCCAGACCCACGAGCAGTACTTC. This translates into CASSPSQTHEQYF.

The CDR3 spells CASQPGTGGHNYGYTF. The CDR3, as DNA: TGTGCCAGCCAACCCGGGACAGGGGGGCACAACTATGGCTACACCTTC. This chain joins TRBV28 and TRBJ1-2; 11 bases agree with TRBD1. Trimming took 8 bases from V and 2 from J; bases not matched to a gene: 10. The CDR3 loop spans 16 amino acids. The germline CDR1 and CDR2 sequences are MDHEN and SYDVKM.

The chain is built from TRBV11-2 and TRBJ2-2; 15 bases are a match to TRBD2. The germline V gene has CDR1 SGHAT and CDR2 FQNNGV. The CDR3 is 19 residues long. The trim removed 3 bases at V and 3 bases at J, leaving 8 bases unmatched. The CDR3 reads CASSLGLAGGPDDTGELFF. The CDR3 region has the DNA TGTGCCAGCAGCTTGGGACTAGCGGGAGGTCCGGACGACACCGGGGAGCTGTTTTTT.